Shown below are 26 T cell receptor beta chains from a single sample sequenced in a study of PD-1 blockade in classical Hodgkin lymphoma. Only in-frame clones appear in the TCRdb table, and some are missing; sequencing was by immunoSEQ multiplex PCR. The data hold 27,000 or so clones, with roughly 85% observed a single time. Time point indicated: cycle 4 day 1 (C4D1), after 5 to 7 weeks of nivolumab. Autologous stem cell transplantation was followed by relapse in every patient, and brentuximab vedotin exposure varied. The authors purified CD4+ T cells from thawed PBMCs by magnetic negative selection. Sequencing used CD4+ T cells from blood, obtained before the fourth cycle of nivolumab. The source is a human donor with classical Hodgkin lymphoma.

This clone was detected once. V usage is TRBV18 and J usage is TRBJ1-2; TRBD1 matches at 11 bases. CDR3 size: 14 residues. The trim removed 2 bases at V and 6 bases at J, leaving 2 bases unmatched. CDR1 is KGHSH and CDR2 is LQKENI in the germline V gene. CDR3: CASSPLGQGDGYTF. In DNA form, the CDR3 reads TGTGCCAGCTCACCATTGGGACAGGGGGATGGCTACACCTTC.

V gene TRBV11-2 combines with J gene TRBJ2-1; 10 positions agree with TRBD1. Germline V CDR1 and CDR2: SGHAT, FQNNGV. Trimming took 0 bases from V and 15 from J; bases not matched to a gene: 5. This CDR3 spans 13 amino acids. In nucleotides, the CDR3 is TGTGCCAGCAGCTTAGATTTAGGGGACAGGGGGTTCTTC. Translating gives CASSLDLGDRGFF.

The CDR3, as DNA: TGTGCCAGCAGCCCCATGACAGGGCTCGGGGAGACCCAGTACTTC. The encoded protein is CASSPMTGLGETQYF. V and J are TRBV5-5 and TRBJ2-5, with 7 bases fitting TRBD1. The CDR3 loop spans 15 amino acids. Germline V lookup: CDR1 SGHKS, CDR2 YYEKEE (reference sequence). Germline trimming cut 4 bases from V and 5 bases from J; bases unmatched to any gene: 11.

This rearrangement joins TRBV29-1 to TRBJ2-7; no definite D call. The CDR3 is made up of 13 amino acids. V was trimmed by 6 bases and J by 3 bases, leaving 15 bases between them. CDR1 is SQVTM, CDR2 ANQGSEA, per germline. CDR3 sequence: CSVVPPGLYEQYF. DNA for the CDR3: TGCAGCGTCGTACCCCCGGGCCTCTACGAGCAGTACTTC.

This chain connects TRBV29-1 to TRBJ2-7; 9 bases fit TRBD2. This CDR3 is 14 amino acids long. Germline lookup yields CDR1 SQVTM and CDR2 ANQGSEA. Trimming took 6 bases from V and 7 from J; bases not matched to a gene: 13. CDR3: CSVGGSGRGVEQYF. The CDR3 DNA follows: TGCAGCGTCGGGGGTAGCGGGAGAGGGGTAGAGCAGTACTTC.

The chain employs TRBV28 and TRBJ1-5; no clear D gene. The CDR3 covers 15 residues. In germline, CDR1 is MDHEN, CDR2 SYDVKM. The germline V and J ends were trimmed by 5 bases and 1 base, with 12 bases remaining between them. This CDR3 is CASSRFRVSNQPQHF. For the CDR3, the DNA is TGTGCCAGCAGTCGTTTTAGGGTCAGCAATCAGCCCCAGCATTTT.

The table lists this clone with a count of one. The chain uses TRBV5-8 and TRBJ2-3; D gene uncertain. V was pared by 3 bases and J by 4 bases, with 18 bases between. This CDR3 spans 16 amino acids. Germline lookup yields CDR1 SGHTS and CDR2 YDEGEE. The CDR3 loop reads CASSSGLVSGADTQYF. Here the CDR3 DNA reads TGTGCCAGCAGCTCAGGCTTAGTATCTGGCGCAGATACGCAGTATTTT.

The rearrangement joins TRBV28 to TRBJ2-5; a possible D gene is TRBD1 (6 bases). Judging by the DNA end, TRBJ2-7 fits better; the J call may be wrong. The CDR3 runs 16 residues. Per the germline V gene, CDR1 is MDHEN and CDR2 is SYDVKM. The CDR3 coding sequence is TGTGCCAGCAGTTTAGTGGGCAGGGGTCTTACCTACGAGCAGTACTTC. Translation gives CASSLVGRGLTYEQYF.

The chain combines TRBV11-3 with TRBJ2-5; D is perhaps TRBD2 (5 bases). This CDR3 has 13 residues. The germline CDR1 and CDR2 sequences are SGHNT and YENEEA. V shed 1 base and J shed 9 bases, with 12 bases lying between them. The CDR3 nucleotides read TGTGCCAGCAGCTTAGTGGCAACGGAGGCCCAGTACTTC. Translating gives CASSLVATEAQYF.

The J gene is TRBJ2-1, the V gene TRBV18; possible D gene TRBD2, 6 bases. CDR3 length equals 13 residues. Trimming left V 4 bases short and J 9 bases short, with 13 bases between. Germline CDR1 reads KGHSH; CDR2 reads LQKENI. CDR3 bases: TGTGCCAGCTCACTTCGCCGTAGCGGTGAGCAGTTCTTC. This translates into CASSLRRSGEQFF.

This clone was counted only a few times. The chain uses TRBV27 and TRBJ1-2; D is perhaps TRBD1 (5 bases). V shed 5 bases and J shed 4 bases, with 14 bases lying between them. CDR1 MNHEY and CDR2 SMNVEV come from the germline V gene (reference sequence). The CDR3 covers 14 residues. The CDR3 sequence is CASSPRRGSYGYTF. In DNA, the CDR3 is TGTGCCAGCAGTCCTAGAAGGGGCAGCTATGGCTACACCTTC.

The V call is TRBV5-1, the J call TRBJ2-1; TRBD2 agrees at 8 bases. Per the germline V gene, CDR1 is SGHRS and CDR2 is YFSETQ. The CDR3 has 17 amino acids. The trim removed 4 bases at V and 1 base at J, leaving 10 bases unmatched. CDR3 nucleotides: TGCGCCAGCAGCCCGGGGGGTAGCGGGGATTCCTACAATGAGCAGTTCTTC. Protein product: CASSPGGSGDSYNEQFF.

This chain connects TRBV6-6 to TRBJ2-3; 14 nucleotides match TRBD2. The V gene's germline CDR1 is MNHNY and CDR2 SVGAGI (reference sequence). The CDR3 runs to 15 residues. The ends lost 7 bases at V and 3 bases at J; junction bases unmatched: 3. CDR3 in DNA: TGTGCCAGCACGACTAGCGGGAGGGCAACAGATACGCAGTATTTT. Translation: CASTTSGRATDTQYF.

The rearrangement uses TRBV11-2 and TRBJ1-3; D remains unclear. CDR3 length: 14 residues. Germline V CDR1 and CDR2: SGHAT, FQNNGV. V shed 4 bases and J shed 10 bases, with 17 bases lying between them. The CDR3 is CASSSPWEENTIYF. In DNA form, the CDR3 reads TGTGCCAGCAGCTCCCCCTGGGAGGAAAATACCATATATTTT.

The chain combines TRBV2 with TRBJ2-7; 10 bases are a match to TRBD1. CDR3 length: 15 amino acids. V trimming: 5 bases; J trimming: 5 bases; junction bases outside the gene matches: 9. Germline values: CDR1 SNHLY, CDR2 FYNNEI. This chain's CDR3 is CASSSRQGAYHEQYF. DNA for the CDR3: TGTGCCAGCAGTTCGCGACAGGGGGCTTACCACGAGCAGTACTTC.

The chain has TRBV6-5 and TRBJ2-7; TRBD1 is a possible D gene (6 bases). The CDR3 is 15 amino acids. The V end lost 4 bases, the J end lost 5 bases, and 18 bases lay between the germline ends. Germline CDR1 is MNHEY and CDR2 is SVGAGI. The chain's CDR3 is CASSFLNRVPHEQYF. The CDR3, as DNA: TGTGCCAGCAGTTTTCTGAACAGGGTTCCCCACGAGCAGTACTTC.

This sequence joins TRBV11-3 and TRBJ2-5; 13 nucleotides align to TRBD2. V lost 5 bases to trimming and J lost 3 bases; unmatched junction nucleotides: 3. CDR3 length: 15 amino acids. Germline CDR1 and CDR2: SGHNT and YENEEA. The CDR3 bases are TGTGCCAGCAGCCCGGGACTAGCGGGGAAAGAGACCCAGTACTTC. This sequence encodes CASSPGLAGKETQYF.

This clone was observed a single time. CDR3 bases: TGCGCCAGCAGCCACCTTTCTGTCGGGAAGCAGTTCTTC. Translating it yields CASSHLSVGKQFF. The chain employs TRBV4-3 and TRBJ2-1, with D perhaps TRBD2 (5 bases). In germline, CDR1 is LGHNA, CDR2 YSLEER. V lost 3 bases, J lost 11 bases, and 14 bases lay in between. The CDR3 contains 13 residues.

This chain joins TRBV18 and TRBJ2-1; D may be TRBD2 (5 bases). Germline V gene sequence: CDR1 KGHSH, CDR2 LQKENI. The CDR3 covers 14 residues. Trimming pared 3 bases from V and 2 bases from J, leaving 8 bases between. The CDR3 loop reads CASSPGAAYNEQFF. In nucleotides, the CDR3 is TGTGCCAGCTCACCGGGAGCGGCCTACAATGAGCAGTTCTTC.

A single count supports this clone. This rearrangement joins TRBV18 to TRBJ2-3; unclear D gene. The CDR3 totals 18 residues. Germline CDR1 KGHSH, CDR2 LQKENI. Trimming left V 3 bases short and J 1 base short, with 20 bases between. This CDR3 reads CASSPSVKGSLGTDTQYF. As DNA, the CDR3 is TGTGCCAGCTCACCGTCCGTAAAAGGCTCGCTCGGCACAGATACGCAGTATTTT.

The chain employs TRBV30 and TRBJ2-5; a possible D gene is TRBD2 (6 bases). The germline V and J ends were trimmed by 5 bases and 3 bases, with 13 bases remaining between them. The germline CDR1 and CDR2 sequences are GTSNPN and SVGIG (reference sequence). The CDR3 has 13 residues. The CDR3: CAWEGGPKETQYF. The CDR3 bases are TGTGCCTGGGAGGGAGGTCCGAAAGAGACCCAGTACTTC.

The chain employs TRBV12-5 and TRBJ1-1, with D perhaps matching TRBD1 (5 bases). The CDR3 loop spans 14 amino acids. Trimming left V 1 base short and J 4 bases short, with 10 bases between. Germline CDR1 LGHNT, CDR2 FRNRAP. CDR3 sequence: CASGLEGLGTEAFF. The DNA for the CDR3 is TGTGCTAGTGGTTTGGAGGGGCTGGGCACTGAAGCTTTCTTT.

This rearrangement joins TRBV5-4 to TRBJ2-5; 8 bases align to TRBD2. CDR1 and CDR2 (germline): SGHNT, YYREEE (reference sequence). The CDR3 loop spans 15 amino acids. After removal of 0 bases from V and 5 bases from J, the junction contained 6 bases not matched to a gene. The CDR3 loop is CASSLASSGPETQYF. The CDR3 DNA is TGTGCCAGCAGCTTGGCGTCTAGCGGGCCGGAGACCCAGTACTTC. The entire variable domain, with the rest obtained from reference TRBV5-4 and TRBJ2-5, is as follows: ETGVTQSPTHLIKTRGQQVTLRCSSQSGHNTVSWYQQALGQGPQFIFQYYREEENGRGNFPPRFSGLQFPNYSSELNVNALELDDSALYLCASSLASSGPETQYFGPGTRLLVL.

The V and J genes are TRBV7-2 and TRBJ2-7, with 13 bases lining up with TRBD2. There are 16 residues in the CDR3. The V segment lost 4 bases and the J segment 2 bases; nucleotides outside the gene matches: 5. Germline CDR1 reads SGHTA; CDR2 reads FQGNSA. CDR3 protein: CASSSIGTSGTYEQYF. CDR3 DNA: TGTGCCAGCAGCTCGATCGGGACTAGCGGGACCTACGAGCAGTACTTC.

This chain links TRBV27 with TRBJ1-2; 7 nucleotides match TRBD1. This CDR3 comprises 18 residues. CDR1 and CDR2 from the germline V gene are MNHEY and SMNVEV (reference sequence). V shed 6 bases and J 4 bases; nucleotides not matched to a gene: 20. Here the CDR3 DNA reads TGTGCCAGCAGCCAAAAGAGGGGGCGAAGCGCGCGCCCCTATGGCTACACCTTC. This gives the protein CASSQKRGRSARPYGYTF.

The V and J genes are TRBV6-6 and TRBJ1-1; weak D call: TRBD1 (6 bases). CDR1 is MNHNY and CDR2 is SVGAGI in the germline V gene (reference sequence). The CDR3 consists of 13 residues. The V and J ends lost 7 bases and 6 bases respectively, with 15 bases between them. CDR3 bases: TGTGCCAGCATCTACGAGGGGGGGGCTGAAGCTTTCTTT. Translated, it gives CASIYEGGAEAFF.